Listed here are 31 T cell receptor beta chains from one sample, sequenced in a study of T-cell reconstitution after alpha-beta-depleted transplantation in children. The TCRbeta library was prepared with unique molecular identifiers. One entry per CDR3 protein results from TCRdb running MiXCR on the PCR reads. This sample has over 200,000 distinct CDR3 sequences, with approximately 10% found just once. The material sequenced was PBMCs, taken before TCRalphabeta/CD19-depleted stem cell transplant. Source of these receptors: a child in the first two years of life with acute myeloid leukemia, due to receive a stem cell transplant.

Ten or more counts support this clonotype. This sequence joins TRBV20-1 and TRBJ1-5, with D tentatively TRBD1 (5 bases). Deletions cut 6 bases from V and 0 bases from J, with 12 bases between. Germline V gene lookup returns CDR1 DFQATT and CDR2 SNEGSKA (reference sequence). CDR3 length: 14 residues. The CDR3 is CSAATVNSNQPQHF. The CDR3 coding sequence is TGCAGTGCCGCGACAGTTAATAGCAATCAGCCCCAGCATTTT.

The CDR3 here is CASSQEAGPSTDTQYF. The CDR3 region has the DNA TGTGCCAGCAGCCAAGAGGCGGGGCCTAGCACAGATACGCAGTATTTT. The chain has TRBV4-2 and TRBJ2-3, with D perhaps matching TRBD2 (6 bases). The CDR3 has 16 residues. The V gene's germline CDR1 is LGHNA and CDR2 YNFKEQ. The germline V and J ends were trimmed by 0 bases and 0 bases, with 10 bases remaining between them.

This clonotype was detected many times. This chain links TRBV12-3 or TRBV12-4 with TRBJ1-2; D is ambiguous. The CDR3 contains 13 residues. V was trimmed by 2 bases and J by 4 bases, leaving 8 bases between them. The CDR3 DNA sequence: TGTGCCAGCAGTTTACACGGGTCCTATGGCTACACCTTC. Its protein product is CASSLHGSYGYTF.

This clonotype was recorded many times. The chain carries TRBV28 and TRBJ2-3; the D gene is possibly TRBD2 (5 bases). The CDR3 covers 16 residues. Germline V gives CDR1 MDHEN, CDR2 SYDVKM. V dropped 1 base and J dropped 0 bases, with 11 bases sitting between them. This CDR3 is CASSLSGLSSTDTQYF. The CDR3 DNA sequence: TGTGCCAGCAGTTTATCAGGACTTTCTAGCACAGATACGCAGTATTTT.

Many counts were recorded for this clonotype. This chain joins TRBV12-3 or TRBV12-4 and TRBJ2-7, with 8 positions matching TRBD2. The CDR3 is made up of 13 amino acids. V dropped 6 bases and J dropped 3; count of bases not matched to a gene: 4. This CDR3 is CASSRGTSYEQYF. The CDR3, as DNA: TGTGCCAGCAGCCGAGGGACTAGCTACGAGCAGTACTTC.

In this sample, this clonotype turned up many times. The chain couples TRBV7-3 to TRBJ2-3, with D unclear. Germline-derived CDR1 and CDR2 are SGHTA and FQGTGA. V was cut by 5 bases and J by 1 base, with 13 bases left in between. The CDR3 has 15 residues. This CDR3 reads CASSPNPSGTDTQYF. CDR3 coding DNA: TGTGCCAGCAGCCCCAACCCCTCCGGCACAGATACGCAGTATTTT.

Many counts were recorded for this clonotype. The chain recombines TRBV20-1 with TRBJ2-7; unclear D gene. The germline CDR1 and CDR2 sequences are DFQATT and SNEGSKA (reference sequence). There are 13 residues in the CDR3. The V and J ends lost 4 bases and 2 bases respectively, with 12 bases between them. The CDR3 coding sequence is TGCAGTGCTAAGCCCAACCTAGCCTACGAGCAGTACTTC. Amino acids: CSAKPNLAYEQYF.

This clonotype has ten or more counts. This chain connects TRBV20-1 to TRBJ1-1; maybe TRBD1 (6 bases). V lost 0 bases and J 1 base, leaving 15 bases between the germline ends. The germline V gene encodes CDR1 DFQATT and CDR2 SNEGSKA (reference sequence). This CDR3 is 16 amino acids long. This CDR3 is CSARDAGTRTNTEAFF. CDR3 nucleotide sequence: TGCAGTGCTAGAGATGCGGGGACAAGGACGAACACTGAAGCTTTCTTT.

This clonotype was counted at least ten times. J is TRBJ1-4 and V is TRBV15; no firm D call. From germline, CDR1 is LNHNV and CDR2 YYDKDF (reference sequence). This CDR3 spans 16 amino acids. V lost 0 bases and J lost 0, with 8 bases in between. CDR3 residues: CATSRDYSATNEKLFF. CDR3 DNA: TGTGCCACCAGCAGAGATTACAGTGCAACTAATGAAAAACTGTTTTTT. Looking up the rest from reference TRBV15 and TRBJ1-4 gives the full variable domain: DAMVIQNPRYQVTQFGKPVTLSCSQTLNHNVMYWYQQKSSQAPKLLFHYYDKDFNNEADTPDNFQSRRPNTSFCFLDIRSPGLGDTAMYLCATSRDYSATNEKLFFGSGTQLSVL.

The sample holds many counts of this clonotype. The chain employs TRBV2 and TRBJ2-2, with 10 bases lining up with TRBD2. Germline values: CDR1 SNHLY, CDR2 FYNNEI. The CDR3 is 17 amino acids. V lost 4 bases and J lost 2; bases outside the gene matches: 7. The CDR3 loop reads CASSGASGSANTGELFF. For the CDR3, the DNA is TGTGCCAGCAGTGGCGCTAGCGGGAGTGCTAACACCGGGGAGCTGTTTTTT.

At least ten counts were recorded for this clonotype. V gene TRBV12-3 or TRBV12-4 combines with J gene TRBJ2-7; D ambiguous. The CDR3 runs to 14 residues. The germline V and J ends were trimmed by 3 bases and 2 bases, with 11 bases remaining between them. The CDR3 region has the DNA TGTGCCAGCAGTTTGGGTCCCCTCACCTACGAGCAGTACTTC. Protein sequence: CASSLGPLTYEQYF.

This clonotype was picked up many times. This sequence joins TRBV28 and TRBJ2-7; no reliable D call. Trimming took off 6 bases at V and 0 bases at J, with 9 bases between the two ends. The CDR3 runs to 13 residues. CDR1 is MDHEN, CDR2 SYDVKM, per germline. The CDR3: CASRLANSYEQYF. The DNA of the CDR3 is TGTGCCAGCAGGCTTGCAAACTCCTACGAGCAGTACTTC.

This CDR3 is CASTQDPREKLFF. The DNA for the CDR3 is TGCGCCAGCACCCAGGACCCGAGGGAAAAACTGTTTTTT. The chain couples TRBV4-1 to TRBJ1-4; D is unclear. Trimming took 7 bases from V and 8 from J, leaving 14 bases between them. The V gene's germline CDR1 is MGHRA and CDR2 YSYEKL. The CDR3 runs to 13 residues.

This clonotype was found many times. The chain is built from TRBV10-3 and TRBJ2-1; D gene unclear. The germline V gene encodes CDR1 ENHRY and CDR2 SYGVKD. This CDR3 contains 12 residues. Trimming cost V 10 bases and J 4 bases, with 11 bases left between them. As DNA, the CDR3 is TGTGCCAGCCGAAGTGAATACAATGAGCAGTTCTTC. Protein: CASRSEYNEQFF.

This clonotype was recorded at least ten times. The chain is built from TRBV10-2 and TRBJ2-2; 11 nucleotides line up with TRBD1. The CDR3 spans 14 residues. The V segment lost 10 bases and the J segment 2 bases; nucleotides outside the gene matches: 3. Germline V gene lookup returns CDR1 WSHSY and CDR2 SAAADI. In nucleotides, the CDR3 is TGCGCCACCCGGACAGGGGGCAACACCGGGGAGCTGTTTTTT. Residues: CATRTGGNTGELFF.

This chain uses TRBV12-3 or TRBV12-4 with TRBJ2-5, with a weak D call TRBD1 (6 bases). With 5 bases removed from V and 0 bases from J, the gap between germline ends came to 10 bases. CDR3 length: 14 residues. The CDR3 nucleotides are TGTGCCAGCAGTCTGGGACACTACCAAGAGACCCAGTACTTC. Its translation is CASSLGHYQETQYF.

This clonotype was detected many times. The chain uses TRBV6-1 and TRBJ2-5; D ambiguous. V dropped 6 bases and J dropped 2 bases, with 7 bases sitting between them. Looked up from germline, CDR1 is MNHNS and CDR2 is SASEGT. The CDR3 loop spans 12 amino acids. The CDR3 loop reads CASSPRQETQYF. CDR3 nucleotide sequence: TGTGCCAGCAGCCCCCGGCAAGAGACCCAGTACTTC.

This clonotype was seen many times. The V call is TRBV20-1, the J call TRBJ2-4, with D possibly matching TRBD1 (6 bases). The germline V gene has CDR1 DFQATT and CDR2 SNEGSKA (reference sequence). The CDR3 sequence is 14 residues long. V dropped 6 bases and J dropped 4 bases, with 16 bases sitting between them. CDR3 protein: CSAPDSFLKNIQYF. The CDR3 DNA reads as TGCAGTGCGCCGGACAGCTTTCTTAAAAACATTCAGTACTTC.

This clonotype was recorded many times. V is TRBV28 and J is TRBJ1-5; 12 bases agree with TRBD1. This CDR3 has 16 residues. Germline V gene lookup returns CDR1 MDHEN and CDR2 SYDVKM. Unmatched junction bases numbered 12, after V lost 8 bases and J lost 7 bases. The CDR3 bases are TGTGCCAGCCAATGGGCTGCGGGACAGGGGGCCCAGCCCCAGCATTTT. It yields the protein CASQWAAGQGAQPQHF. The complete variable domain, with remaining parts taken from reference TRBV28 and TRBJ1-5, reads DVKVTQSSRYLVKRTGEKVFLECVQDMDHENMFWYRQDPGLGLRLIYFSYDVKMKEKGDIPEGYSVSREKKERFSLILESASTNQTSMYLCASQWAAGQGAQPQHFGDGTRLSIL.

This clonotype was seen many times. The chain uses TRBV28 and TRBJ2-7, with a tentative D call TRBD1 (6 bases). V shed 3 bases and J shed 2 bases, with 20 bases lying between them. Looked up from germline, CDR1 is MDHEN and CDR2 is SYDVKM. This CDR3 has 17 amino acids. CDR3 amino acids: CASSLPSFTGTTYEQYF. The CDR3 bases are TGTGCCAGCAGTTTGCCCTCCTTTACAGGGACCACCTACGAGCAGTACTTC.

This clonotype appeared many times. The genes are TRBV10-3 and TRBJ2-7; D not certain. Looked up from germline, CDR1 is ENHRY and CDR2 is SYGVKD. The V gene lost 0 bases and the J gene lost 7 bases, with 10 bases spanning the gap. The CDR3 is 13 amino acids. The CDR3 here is CAISESQAEEQYF. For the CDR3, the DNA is TGTGCCATCAGTGAGTCGCAGGCGGAGGAGCAGTACTTC.

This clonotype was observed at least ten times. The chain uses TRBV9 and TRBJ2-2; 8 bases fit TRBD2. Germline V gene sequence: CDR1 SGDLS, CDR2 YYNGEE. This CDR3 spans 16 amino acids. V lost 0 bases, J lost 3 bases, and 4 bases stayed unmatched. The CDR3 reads CASSVAGLAHTGELFF. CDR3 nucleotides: TGTGCCAGCAGCGTAGCCGGACTAGCCCACACCGGGGAGCTGTTTTTT.

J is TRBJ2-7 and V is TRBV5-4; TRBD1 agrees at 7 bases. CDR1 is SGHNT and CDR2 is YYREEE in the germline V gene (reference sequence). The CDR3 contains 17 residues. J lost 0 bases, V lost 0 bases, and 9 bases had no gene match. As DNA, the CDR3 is TGTGCCAGCAGCTTGGTCAACAGGGGCGCCCTCTCCTACGAGCAGTACTTC. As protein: CASSLVNRGALSYEQYF. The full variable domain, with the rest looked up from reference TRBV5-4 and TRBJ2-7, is ETGVTQSPTHLIKTRGQQVTLRCSSQSGHNTVSWYQQALGQGPQFIFQYYREEENGRGNFPPRFSGLQFPNYSSELNVNALELDDSALYLCASSLVNRGALSYEQYFGPGTRLTVT.

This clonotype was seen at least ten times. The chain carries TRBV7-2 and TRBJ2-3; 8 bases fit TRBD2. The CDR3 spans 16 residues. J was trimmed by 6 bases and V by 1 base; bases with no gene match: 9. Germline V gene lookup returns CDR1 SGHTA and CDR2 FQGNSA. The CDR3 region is CASSLGSGRVMDTQYF. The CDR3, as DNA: TGTGCCAGCAGCTTAGGGTCCGGGAGGGTCATGGATACGCAGTATTTT.

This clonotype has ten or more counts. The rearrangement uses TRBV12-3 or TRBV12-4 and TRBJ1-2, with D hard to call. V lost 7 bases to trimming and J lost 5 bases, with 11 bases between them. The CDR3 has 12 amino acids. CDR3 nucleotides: TGTGCCAGCAAAGACCGCTTTTATGGCTACACCTTC. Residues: CASKDRFYGYTF.

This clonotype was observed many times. DNA of the CDR3: TGTGCCAGCAGTTTACAATCCGGTACTAACACCGGGGAGCTGTTTTTT. Translation gives CASSLQSGTNTGELFF. This chain joins TRBV12-3 or TRBV12-4 and TRBJ2-2; D not resolved. The CDR3 consists of 16 residues. V was cut by 2 bases and J by 2 bases, with 12 bases left in between.

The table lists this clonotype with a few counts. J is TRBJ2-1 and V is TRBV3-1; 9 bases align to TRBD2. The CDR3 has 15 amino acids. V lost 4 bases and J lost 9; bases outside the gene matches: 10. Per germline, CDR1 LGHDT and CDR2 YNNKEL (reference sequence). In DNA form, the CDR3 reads TGTGCCAGCAGCCCCTGGGGCGGGGGGGCCGCTGAGCAGTTCTTC. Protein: CASSPWGGGAAEQFF.

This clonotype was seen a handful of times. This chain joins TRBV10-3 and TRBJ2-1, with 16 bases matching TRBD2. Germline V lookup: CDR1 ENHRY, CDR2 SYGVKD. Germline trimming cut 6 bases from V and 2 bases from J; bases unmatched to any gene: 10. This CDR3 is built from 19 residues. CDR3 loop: CAIRSIGTSGGAPYNEQFF. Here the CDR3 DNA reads TGTGCCATCAGGTCTATCGGGACTAGCGGGGGGGCCCCCTACAATGAGCAGTTCTTC.

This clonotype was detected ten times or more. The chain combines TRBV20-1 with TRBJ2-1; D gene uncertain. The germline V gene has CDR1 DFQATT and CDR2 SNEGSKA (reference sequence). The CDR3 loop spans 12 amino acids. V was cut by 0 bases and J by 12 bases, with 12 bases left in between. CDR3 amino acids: CSARDRVIGQFF. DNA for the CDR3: TGCAGTGCTAGAGACCGGGTCATTGGGCAGTTCTTC.

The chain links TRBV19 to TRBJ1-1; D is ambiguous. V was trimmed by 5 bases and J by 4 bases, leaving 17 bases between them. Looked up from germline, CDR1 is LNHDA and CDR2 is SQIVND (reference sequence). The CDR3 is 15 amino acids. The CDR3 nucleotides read TGTGCCAGTAGTCCACTAAACTCGTGGATCACTGAAGCTTTCTTT. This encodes CASSPLNSWITEAFF.

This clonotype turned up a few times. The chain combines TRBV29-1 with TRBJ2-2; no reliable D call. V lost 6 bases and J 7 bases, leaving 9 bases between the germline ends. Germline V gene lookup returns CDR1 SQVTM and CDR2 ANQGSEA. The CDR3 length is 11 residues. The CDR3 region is CSVPTGGELFF. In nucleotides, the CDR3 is TGCAGCGTCCCGACTGGCGGGGAGCTGTTTTTT.